This T cell receptor beta chain came from a study of blood T cell repertoires in COVID-19. At the level of the study: The United States, Italy and Spain supplied acute and convalescent COVID-19 samples.

The participants were between about 18 and 90 years old and came from 24 US areas. Two consecutive negative NP/OP PCR tests, clearance, or resolved symptoms defined Cohort 3 recovery. The CDR3 totals 13 residues. With 8 bases clipped from V and 0 bases from J, the junction kept 4 bases outside the gene matches. Germline loops: CDR1 MNHEY, CDR2 SMNVEV (reference sequence). As originally analysed: Scientists estimated how many nucleated cells there were by amplifying reference gene primers. The repertoire was sequenced with immunoSEQ multiplex PCR; TCRdb's copy has only in-frame clones and lacks some. V and J calls and clone size follow that table, whereas D and trimming were derived from the DNA. The sample shows a few hundred thousand clones, about 90% of them seen only once.

The sample consisted of PBMCs or T cells enriched from blood (not recorded which). The chain couples TRBV27 to TRBJ2-7; 7 bases line up with TRBD1. The receptor was isolated from a woman between 25 and 40 years old who had recovered from COVID-19. The CDR3 region has the DNA TGTGCCAGCTCGACAGGGAGCTCCTACGAGCAGTACTTC. Its translation: CASSTGSSYEQYF.